These T cell receptor beta chains were read from a single sample in a study of blood T cell repertoires in COVID-19. Using immunoSEQ multiplex PCR, the repertoire was profiled, and TCRdb retains in-frame clones only, with some absent. The data hold about 52,000 clones, with 81% observed a single time. Sequencing input: peripheral blood. These receptors were collected from a woman aged 80 or over with COVID-19, enrolled during active disease. Both conserved end residues are part of each CDR3. D genes are given only for firm matches. Clone sizes are given selectively: once, few, many, or a class where the clone is expanded.

v_call	cdr3_length	j_call	d_call	clone_size	cdr3_nt	cdr3_aa
TRBV3-1/TRBV3-2	13	TRBJ1-1	-	-	TGTGCCAGCAGCCAAGGTCGTCGGTGGAGTGCTTTCTTT	CASSQGRRWSAFF
TRBV5-6	16	TRBJ1-2	-	-	TGTGCCAGCAGCCCGGGTCTGTCGGCCAAAAACTATGGCTACACCTTC	CASSPGLSAKNYGYTF
TRBV5-1	15	TRBJ2-7	-	-	TGCGCCAGCAGCTTGATTGGGAGTAGCGGATACGAGCAGTACTTC	CASSLIGSSGYEQYF
TRBV14	15	TRBJ2-1	TRBD2	few	TGTGCCAGCAGCCAAGTAGCGGGAGGGAACAATGAGCAGTTCTTC	CASSQVAGGNNEQFF
TRBV9	15	TRBJ1-1	-	-	TGTGCCAGCAGCGTATGGGGGACACTTAACACTGAAGCTTTCTTT	CASSVWGTLNTEAFF
TRBV10-3	15	TRBJ2-1	-	-	TGTGCCATCAGTAAACAGGGAGAGTCCTACAATGAGCAGTTCTTC	CAISKQGESYNEQFF
TRBV2	15	TRBJ2-3	-	few	TGTGCCAGCATGTTCAGCTCAGGATTCGGAGATACGCAGTATTTT	CASMFSSGFGDTQYF
TRBV18	14	TRBJ2-7	-	-	TGTGCCAGCTCACCGACGACCGGGTCCTACGAGCAGTACTTC	CASSPTTGSYEQYF
TRBV11-2	15	TRBJ2-2	TRBD2	-	TGTGCCAGCAGAGAAGCGGGAGGGGGTACCGGGGAGCTGTTTTTT	CASREAGGGTGELFF
TRBV5-8	11	TRBJ1-2	-	-	TGTGCCAGCAGCTTGATTAACGAGTACACCTTC	CASSLINEYTF
TRBV7-2	18	TRBJ2-5	TRBD2	-	TGTGCCAGCACCCTTCGGTATAGCGGGAGTGTCGTTAGCGAGACCCAGTACTTC	CASTLRYSGSVVSETQYF